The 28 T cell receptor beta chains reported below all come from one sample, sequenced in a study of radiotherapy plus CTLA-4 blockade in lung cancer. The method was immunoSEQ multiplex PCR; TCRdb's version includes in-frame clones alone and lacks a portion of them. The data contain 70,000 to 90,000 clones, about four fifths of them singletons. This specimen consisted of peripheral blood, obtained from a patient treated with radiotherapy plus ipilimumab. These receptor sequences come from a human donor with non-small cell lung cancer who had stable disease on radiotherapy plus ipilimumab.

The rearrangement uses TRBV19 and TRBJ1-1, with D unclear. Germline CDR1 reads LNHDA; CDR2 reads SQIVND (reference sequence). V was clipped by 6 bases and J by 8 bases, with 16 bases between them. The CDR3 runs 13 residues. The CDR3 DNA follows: TGTGCCAGTAGGGAGACGGAAAATAGGGAAGCTTTCTTT. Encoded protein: CASRETENREAFF.

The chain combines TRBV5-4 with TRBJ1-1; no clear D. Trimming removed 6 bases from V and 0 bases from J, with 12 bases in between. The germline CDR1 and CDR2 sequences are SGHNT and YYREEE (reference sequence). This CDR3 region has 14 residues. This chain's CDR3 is CASMQEQLNTEAFF. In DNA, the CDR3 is TGTGCCAGCATGCAGGAACAGCTGAACACTGAAGCTTTCTTT.

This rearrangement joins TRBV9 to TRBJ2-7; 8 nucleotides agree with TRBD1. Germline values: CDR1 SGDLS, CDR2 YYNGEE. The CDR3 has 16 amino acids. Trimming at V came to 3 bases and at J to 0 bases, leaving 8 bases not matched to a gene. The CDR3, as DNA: TGTGCCAGCAGCGCAGTGCGTACAGGGGGCTCCTACGAGCAGTACTTC. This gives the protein CASSAVRTGGSYEQYF. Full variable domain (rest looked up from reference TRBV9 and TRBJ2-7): DSGVTQTPKHLITATGQRVTLRCSPRSGDLSVYWYQQSLDQGLQFLIQYYNGEERAKGNILERFSAQQFPDLHSELNLSSLELGDSALYFCASSAVRTGGSYEQYFGPGTRLTVT.

This CDR3 reads CASEANYGYTF. CDR3 sequence (DNA): TGTGCCAGCGAAGCTAACTATGGCTACACCTTC. The chain combines TRBV2 with TRBJ1-2; D gene uncertain. Germline V gene sequence: CDR1 SNHLY, CDR2 FYNNEI. This CDR3 has 11 residues. V lost 8 bases and J 0 bases, leaving 4 bases between the germline ends.

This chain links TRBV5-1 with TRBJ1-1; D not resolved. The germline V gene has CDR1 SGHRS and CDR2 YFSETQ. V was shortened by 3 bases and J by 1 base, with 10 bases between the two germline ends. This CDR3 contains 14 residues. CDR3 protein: CASSWGSGNTEAFF. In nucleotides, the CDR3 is TGCGCCAGCAGCTGGGGATCCGGGAACACTGAAGCTTTCTTT.

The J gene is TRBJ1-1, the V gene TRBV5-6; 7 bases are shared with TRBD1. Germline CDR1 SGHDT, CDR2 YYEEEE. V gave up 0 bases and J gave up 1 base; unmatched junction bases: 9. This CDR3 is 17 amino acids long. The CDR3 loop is CASSLGWRGRTNTEAFF. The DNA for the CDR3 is TGTGCCAGCAGCTTGGGTTGGAGGGGGCGGACGAACACTGAAGCTTTCTTT.

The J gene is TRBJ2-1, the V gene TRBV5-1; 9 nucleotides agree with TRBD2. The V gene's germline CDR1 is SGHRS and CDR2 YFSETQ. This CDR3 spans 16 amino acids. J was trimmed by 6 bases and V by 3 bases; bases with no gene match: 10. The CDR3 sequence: CASSSLEGGRANEQFF. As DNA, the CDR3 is TGCGCCAGCAGCTCATTAGAAGGCGGGAGGGCCAATGAGCAGTTCTTC.

This CDR3 is CASRRPGQGETGNTIYF. The CDR3, as DNA: TGTGCCAGTAGAAGGCCGGGACAGGGAGAAACTGGAAACACCATATATTTT. V gene TRBV19 combines with J gene TRBJ1-3; 9 bases are a match to TRBD1. Germline lookup yields CDR1 LNHDA and CDR2 SQIVND (reference sequence). V gave up 6 bases and J gave up 2 bases; unmatched junction bases: 11. There are 17 residues in the CDR3.

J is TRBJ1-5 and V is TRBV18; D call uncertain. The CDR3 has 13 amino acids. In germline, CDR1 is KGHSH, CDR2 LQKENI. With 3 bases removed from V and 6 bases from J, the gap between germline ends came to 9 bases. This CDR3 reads CASSPTRSQPQHF. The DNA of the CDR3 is TGTGCCAGCTCACCCACAAGGAGTCAGCCCCAGCATTTT.

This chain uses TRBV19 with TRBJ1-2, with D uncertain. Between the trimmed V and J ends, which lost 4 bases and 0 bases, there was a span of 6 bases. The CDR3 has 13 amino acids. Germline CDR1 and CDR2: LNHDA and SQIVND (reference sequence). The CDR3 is CASSSRANYGYTF. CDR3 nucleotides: TGTGCCAGTAGTAGCAGAGCTAACTATGGCTACACCTTC.

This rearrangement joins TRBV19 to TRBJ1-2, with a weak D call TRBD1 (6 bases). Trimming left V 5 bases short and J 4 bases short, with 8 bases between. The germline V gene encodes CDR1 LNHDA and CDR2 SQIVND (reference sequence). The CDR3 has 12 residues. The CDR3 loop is CASSEGGYGYTF. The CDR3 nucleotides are TGTGCCAGTAGTGAAGGGGGCTATGGCTACACCTTC.

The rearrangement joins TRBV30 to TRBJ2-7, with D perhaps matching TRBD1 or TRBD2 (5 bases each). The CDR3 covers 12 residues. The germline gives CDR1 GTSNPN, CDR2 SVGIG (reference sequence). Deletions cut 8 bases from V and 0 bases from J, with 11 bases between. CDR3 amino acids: CASRDLSYEQYF. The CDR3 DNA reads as TGTGCCAGCCGGGACCTCTCCTACGAGCAGTACTTC.

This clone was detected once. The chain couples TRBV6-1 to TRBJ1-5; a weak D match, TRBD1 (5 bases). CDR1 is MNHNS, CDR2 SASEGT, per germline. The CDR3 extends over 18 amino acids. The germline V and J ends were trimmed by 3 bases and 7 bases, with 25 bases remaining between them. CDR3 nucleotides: TGTGCCAGCAGTGAGTTCACCGCACAGGTCCTTAGGTTGCAGCCCCAGCATTTT. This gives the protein CASSEFTAQVLRLQPQHF.

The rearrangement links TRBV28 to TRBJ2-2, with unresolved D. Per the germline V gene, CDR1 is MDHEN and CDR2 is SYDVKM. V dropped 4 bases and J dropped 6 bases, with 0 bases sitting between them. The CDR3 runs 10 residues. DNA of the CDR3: TGTGCCAGCAGTTCCGGGGAGCTGTTTTTT. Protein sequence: CASSSGELFF.

The CDR3, as DNA: TGTGCCAGCAGCTTAGTTAGCAGGGAACGGTGGCAGTTCTTC. Translated: CASSLVSRERWQFF. The rearrangement joins TRBV11-2 to TRBJ2-1; D perhaps matches TRBD1 (5 bases). Germline V lookup: CDR1 SGHAT, CDR2 FQNNGV. The CDR3 extends over 14 amino acids. Trimming shortened V by 1 base and J by 12 bases, and 16 bases separated the two germline ends.

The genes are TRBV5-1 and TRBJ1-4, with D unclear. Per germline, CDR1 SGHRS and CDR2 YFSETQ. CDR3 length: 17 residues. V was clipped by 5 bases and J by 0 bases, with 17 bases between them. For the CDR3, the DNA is TGCGCCAGCAGTCTCTACACGCCCTCCGCAACTAATGAAAAACTGTTTTTT. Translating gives CASSLYTPSATNEKLFF.

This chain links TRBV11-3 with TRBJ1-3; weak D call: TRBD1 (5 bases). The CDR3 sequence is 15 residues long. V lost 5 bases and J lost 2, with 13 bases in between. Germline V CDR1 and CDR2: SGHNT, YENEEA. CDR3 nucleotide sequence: TGTGCCAGCAGCAAGGCAGGGCGTCCTGGAAACACCATATATTTT. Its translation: CASSKAGRPGNTIYF.

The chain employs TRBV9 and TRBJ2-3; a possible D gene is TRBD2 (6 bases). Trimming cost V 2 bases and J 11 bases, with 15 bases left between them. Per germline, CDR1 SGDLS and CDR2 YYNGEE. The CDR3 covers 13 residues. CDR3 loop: CASSVSEGGVQYF. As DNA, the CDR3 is TGTGCCAGCAGCGTCTCGGAGGGTGGGGTGCAGTATTTT.

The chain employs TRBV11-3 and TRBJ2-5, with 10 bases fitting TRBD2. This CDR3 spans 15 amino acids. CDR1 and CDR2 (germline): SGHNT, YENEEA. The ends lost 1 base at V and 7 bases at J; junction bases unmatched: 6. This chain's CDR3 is CASSLATSGEGTQYF. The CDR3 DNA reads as TGTGCCAGCAGCTTAGCAACTAGCGGGGAGGGGACCCAGTACTTC.

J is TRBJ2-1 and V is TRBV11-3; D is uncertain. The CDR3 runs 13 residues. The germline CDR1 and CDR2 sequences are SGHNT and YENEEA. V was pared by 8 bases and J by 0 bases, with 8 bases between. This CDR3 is CASGSASYNEQFF. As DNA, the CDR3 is TGTGCCAGCGGGTCAGCCTCCTACAATGAGCAGTTCTTC.

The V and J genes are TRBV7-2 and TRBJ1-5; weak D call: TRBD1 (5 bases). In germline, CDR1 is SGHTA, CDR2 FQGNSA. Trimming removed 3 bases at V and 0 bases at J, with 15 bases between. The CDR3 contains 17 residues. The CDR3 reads CASSFQPGRASNQPQHF. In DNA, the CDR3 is TGTGCCAGCAGCTTCCAACCAGGGAGGGCTAGCAATCAGCCCCAGCATTTT.

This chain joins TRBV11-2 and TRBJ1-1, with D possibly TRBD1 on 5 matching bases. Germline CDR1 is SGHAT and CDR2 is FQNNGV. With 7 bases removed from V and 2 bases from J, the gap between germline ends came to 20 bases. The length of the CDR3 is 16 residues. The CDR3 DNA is TGTGCCAGCAACTCACTCCAGGGCCAGGGAAACACTGAAGCTTTCTTT. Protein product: CASNSLQGQGNTEAFF.

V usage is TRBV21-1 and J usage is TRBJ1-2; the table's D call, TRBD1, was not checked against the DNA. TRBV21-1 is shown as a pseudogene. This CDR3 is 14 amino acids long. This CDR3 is CASSTGGGADGYTF. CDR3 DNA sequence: TGTGCCAGCAGCACGGGCGGTGGGGCAGATGGCTACACCTTC.

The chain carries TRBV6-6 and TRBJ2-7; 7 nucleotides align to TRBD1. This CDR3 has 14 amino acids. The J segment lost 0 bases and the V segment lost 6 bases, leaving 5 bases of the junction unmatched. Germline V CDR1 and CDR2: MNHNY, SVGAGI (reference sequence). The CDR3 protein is CASRDRLSSYEQYF. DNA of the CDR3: TGTGCCAGCAGGGACAGGTTGAGCTCCTACGAGCAGTACTTC.

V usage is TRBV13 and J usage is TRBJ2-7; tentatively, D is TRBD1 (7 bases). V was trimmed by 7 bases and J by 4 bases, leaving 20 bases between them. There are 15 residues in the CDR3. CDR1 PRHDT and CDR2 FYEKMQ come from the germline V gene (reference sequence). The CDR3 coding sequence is TGTGCCAGCACTGTCCAGGGGGGCCAAAGTTACGAGCAGTACTTC. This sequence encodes CASTVQGGQSYEQYF.

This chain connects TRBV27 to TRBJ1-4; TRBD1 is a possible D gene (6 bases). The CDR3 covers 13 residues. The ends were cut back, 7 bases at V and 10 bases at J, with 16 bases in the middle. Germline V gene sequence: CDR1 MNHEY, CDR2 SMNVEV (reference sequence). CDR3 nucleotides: TGTGCCAGCACAGCACAGGGTCGTGGAAAACTGTTTTTT. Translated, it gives CASTAQGRGKLFF.

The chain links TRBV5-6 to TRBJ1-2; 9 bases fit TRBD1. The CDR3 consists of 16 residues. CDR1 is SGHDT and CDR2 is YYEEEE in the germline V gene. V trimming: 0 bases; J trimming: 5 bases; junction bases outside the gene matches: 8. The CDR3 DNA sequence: TGTGCCAGCAGCTTGGGAACTTCGACAGGGGGGTATGGCTACACCTTC. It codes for CASSLGTSTGGYGYTF.

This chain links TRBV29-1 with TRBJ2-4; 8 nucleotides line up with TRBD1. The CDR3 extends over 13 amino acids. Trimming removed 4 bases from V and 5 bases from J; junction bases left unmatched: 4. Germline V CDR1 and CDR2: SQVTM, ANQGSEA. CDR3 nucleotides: TGCAGCGTTGTTGGCAGGGGGCAAAACATTCAGTACTTC. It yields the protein CSVVGRGQNIQYF.